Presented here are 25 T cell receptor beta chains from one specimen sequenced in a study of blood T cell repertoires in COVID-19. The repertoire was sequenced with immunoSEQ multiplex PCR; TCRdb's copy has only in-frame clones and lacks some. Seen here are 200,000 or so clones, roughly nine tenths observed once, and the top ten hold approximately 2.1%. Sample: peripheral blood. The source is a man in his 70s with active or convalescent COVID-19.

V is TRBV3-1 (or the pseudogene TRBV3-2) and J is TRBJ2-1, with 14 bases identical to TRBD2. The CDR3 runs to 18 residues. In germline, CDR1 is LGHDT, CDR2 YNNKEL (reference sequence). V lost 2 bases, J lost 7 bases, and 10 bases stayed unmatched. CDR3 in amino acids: CASSQSPGLAGDWNEQFF. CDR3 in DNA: TGTGCCAGCAGCCAATCCCCGGGACTAGCGGGAGATTGGAATGAGCAGTTCTTC.

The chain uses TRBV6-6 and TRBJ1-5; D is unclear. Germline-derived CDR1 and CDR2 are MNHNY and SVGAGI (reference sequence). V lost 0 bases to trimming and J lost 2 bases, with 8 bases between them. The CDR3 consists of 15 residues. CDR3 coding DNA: TGTGCCAGCAGTTACTCGGGCGAACGCAATCAGCCCCAGCATTTT. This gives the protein CASSYSGERNQPQHF.

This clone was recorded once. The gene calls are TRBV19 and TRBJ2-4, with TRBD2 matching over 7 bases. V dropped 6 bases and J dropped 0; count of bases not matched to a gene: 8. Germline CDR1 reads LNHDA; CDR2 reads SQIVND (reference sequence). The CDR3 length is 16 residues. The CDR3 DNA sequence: TGTGCCAGTAGGGGGGGGAACTTTTCAGCCAAAAACATTCAGTACTTC. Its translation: CASRGGNFSAKNIQYF.

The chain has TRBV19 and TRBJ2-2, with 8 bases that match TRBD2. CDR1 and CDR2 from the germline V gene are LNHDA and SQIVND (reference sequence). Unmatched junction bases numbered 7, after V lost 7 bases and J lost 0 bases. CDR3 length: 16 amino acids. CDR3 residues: CASTFLAGSNTGELFF. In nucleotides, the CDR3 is TGTGCCAGTACCTTTTTAGCGGGGTCGAACACCGGGGAGCTGTTTTTT.

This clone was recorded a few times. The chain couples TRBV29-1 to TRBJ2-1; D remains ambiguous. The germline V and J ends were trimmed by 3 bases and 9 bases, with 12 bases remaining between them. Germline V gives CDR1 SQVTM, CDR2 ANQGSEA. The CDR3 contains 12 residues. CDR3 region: CSVEGPFPEQFF. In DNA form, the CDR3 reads TGCAGCGTTGAGGGCCCATTTCCTGAGCAGTTCTTC.

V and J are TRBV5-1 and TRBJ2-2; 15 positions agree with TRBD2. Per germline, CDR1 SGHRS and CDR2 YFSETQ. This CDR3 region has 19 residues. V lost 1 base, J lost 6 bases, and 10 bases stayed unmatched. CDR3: CASSLLPGLAGGPPGELFF. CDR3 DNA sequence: TGCGCCAGCAGCTTGTTACCAGGACTAGCGGGGGGGCCCCCCGGGGAGCTGTTTTTT.

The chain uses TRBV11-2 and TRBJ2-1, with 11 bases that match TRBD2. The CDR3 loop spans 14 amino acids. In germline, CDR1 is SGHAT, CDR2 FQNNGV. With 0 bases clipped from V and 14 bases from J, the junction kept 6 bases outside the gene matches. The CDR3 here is CASSLDPLAGGEFF. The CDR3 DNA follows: TGTGCCAGCAGCTTAGATCCCCTAGCGGGAGGTGAGTTCTTC.

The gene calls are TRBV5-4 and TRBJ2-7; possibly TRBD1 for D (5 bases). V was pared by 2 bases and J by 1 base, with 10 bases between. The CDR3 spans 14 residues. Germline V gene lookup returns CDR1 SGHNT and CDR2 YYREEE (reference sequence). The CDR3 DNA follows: TGTGCCAGCAGCTTCCCGGACAAGTCCTACGAGCAGTACTTC. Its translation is CASSFPDKSYEQYF.

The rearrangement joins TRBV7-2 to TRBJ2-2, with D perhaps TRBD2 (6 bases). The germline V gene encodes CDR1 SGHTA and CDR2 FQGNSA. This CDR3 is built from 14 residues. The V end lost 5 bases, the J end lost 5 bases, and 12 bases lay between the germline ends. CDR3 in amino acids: CASSPGVSTGELFF. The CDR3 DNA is TGTGCCAGCAGCCCGGGGGTCTCTACCGGGGAGCTGTTTTTT.

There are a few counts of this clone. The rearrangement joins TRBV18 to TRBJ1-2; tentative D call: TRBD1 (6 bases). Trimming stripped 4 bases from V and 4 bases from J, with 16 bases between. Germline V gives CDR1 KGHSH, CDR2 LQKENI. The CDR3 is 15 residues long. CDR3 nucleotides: TGTGCCAGCTCACACATATGGACAGAAAGCTATGGCTACACCTTC. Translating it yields CASSHIWTESYGYTF. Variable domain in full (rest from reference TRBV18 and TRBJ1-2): NAGVMQNPRHLVRRRGQEARLRCSPMKGHSHVYWYRQLPEEGLKFMVYLQKENIIDESGMPKERFSAEFPKEGPSILRIQQVVRGDSAAYFCASSHIWTESYGYTFGSGTRLTVV.

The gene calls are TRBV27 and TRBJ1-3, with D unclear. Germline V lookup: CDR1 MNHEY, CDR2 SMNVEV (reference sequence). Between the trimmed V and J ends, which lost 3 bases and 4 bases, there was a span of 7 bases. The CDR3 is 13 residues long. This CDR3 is CASSFGAGNTIYF. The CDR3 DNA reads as TGTGCCAGCAGTTTCGGAGCCGGAAACACCATATATTTT.

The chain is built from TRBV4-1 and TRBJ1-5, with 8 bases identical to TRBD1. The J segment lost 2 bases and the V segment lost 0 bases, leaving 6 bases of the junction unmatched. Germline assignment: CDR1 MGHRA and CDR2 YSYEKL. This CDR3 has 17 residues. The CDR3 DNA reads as TGCGCCAGCAGCCAAGATTTCGCGGGACAGGGCAATCAGCCCCAGCATTTT. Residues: CASSQDFAGQGNQPQHF.

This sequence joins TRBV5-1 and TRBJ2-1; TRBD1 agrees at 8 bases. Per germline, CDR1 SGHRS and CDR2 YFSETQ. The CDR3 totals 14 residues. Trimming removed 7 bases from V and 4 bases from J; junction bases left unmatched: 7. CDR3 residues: CASSEGDRYNEQFF. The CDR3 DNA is TGCGCCAGCTCCGAAGGGGACAGGTACAATGAGCAGTTCTTC.

The CDR3 nucleotides are TGTGCCAGCAGCCCCTGGGGGCAGGGCCCGCGGGTAACCTACGAGCAGTACTTC. Residues: CASSPWGQGPRVTYEQYF. The rearrangement joins TRBV7-9 to TRBJ2-7; a weak D match, TRBD1 (6 bases). The CDR3 has 18 residues. Germline values: CDR1 SEHNR, CDR2 FQNEAQ (reference sequence). Trimming pared 5 bases from V and 2 bases from J, leaving 25 bases between.

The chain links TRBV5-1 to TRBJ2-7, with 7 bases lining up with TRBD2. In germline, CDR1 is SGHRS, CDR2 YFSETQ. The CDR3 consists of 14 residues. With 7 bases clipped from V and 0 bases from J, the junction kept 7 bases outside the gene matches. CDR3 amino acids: CASRPGLYSYEQYF. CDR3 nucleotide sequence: TGCGCCAGCCGACCGGGACTATACTCCTACGAGCAGTACTTC. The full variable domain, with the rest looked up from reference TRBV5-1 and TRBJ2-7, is KAGVTQTPRYLIKTRGQQVTLSCSPISGHRSVSWYQQTPGQGLQFLFEYFSETQRNKGNFPGRFSGRQFSNSRSEMNVSTLELGDSALYLCASRPGLYSYEQYFGPGTRLTVT.

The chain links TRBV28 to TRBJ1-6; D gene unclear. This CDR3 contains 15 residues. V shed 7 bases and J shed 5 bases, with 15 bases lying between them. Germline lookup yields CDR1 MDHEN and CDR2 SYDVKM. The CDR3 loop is CASIGGRTDNSPLHF. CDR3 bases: TGTGCCAGCATTGGAGGGAGGACGGATAATTCACCCCTCCACTTT.

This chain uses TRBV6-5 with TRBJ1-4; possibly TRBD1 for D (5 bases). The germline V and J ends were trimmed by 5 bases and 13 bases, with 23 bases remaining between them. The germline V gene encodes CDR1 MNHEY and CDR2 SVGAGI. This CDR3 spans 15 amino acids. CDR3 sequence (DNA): TGTGCCAGCAGTCCACACCGGGGGGAGTACTACCTACTGTTTTTT. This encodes CASSPHRGEYYLLFF.

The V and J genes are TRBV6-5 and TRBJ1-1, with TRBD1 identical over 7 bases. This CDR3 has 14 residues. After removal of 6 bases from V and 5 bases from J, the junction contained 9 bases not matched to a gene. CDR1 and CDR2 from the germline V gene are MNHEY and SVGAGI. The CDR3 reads CASSSFAGGTEAFF. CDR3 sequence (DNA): TGTGCCAGCAGCTCCTTTGCAGGGGGGACTGAAGCTTTCTTT.

CDR3 sequence: CASSPNPGQGGEQYF. CDR3 sequence (DNA): TGCGCCAGCAGCCCCAACCCGGGACAGGGTGGCGAGCAGTACTTC. V and J are TRBV4-3 and TRBJ2-7; 9 nucleotides match TRBD1. J lost 6 bases, V lost 4 bases, and 10 bases had no gene match. Germline V lookup: CDR1 LGHNA, CDR2 YSLEER. This CDR3 has 15 amino acids.

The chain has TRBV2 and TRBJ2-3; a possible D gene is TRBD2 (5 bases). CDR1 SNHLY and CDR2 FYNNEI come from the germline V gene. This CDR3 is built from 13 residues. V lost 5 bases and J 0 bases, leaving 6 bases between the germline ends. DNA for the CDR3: TGTGCCAGCAGTCGGGATAGCACAGATACGCAGTATTTT. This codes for CASSRDSTDTQYF.

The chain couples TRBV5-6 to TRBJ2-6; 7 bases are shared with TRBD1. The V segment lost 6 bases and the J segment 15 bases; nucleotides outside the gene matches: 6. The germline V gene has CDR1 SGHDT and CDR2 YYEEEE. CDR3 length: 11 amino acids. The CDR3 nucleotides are TGTGCCAGCACCCCAGGGGGAACCCTGACTTTC. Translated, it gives CASTPGGTLTF.

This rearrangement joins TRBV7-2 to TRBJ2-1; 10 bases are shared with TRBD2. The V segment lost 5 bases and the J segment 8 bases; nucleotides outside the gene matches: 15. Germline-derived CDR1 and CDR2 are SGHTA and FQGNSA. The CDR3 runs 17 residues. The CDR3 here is CASSPAPGLAAGYEQFF. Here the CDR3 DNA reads TGTGCCAGCAGCCCAGCCCCAGGACTAGCGGCCGGGTATGAGCAGTTCTTC.

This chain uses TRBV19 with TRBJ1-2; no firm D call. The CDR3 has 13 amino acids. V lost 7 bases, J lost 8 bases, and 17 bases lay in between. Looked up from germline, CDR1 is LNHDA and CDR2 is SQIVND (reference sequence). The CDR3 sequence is CASKVVSSGGYTF. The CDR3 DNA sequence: TGTGCCAGTAAGGTGGTGTCCTCAGGAGGCTACACCTTC. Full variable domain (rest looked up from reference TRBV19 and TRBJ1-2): DGGITQSPKYLFRKEGQNVTLSCEQNLNHDAMYWYRQDPGQGLRLIYYSQIVNDFQKGDIAEGYSVSREKKESFPLTVTSAQKNPTAFYLCASKVVSSGGYTFGSGTRLTVV.

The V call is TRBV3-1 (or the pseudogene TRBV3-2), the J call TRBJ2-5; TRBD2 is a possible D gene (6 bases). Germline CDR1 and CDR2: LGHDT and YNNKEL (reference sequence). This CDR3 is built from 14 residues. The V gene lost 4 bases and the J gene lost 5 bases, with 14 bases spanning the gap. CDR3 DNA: TGTGCCAGCAGCCTAGCGGTCGGTGGGGAGACCCAGTACTTC. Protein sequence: CASSLAVGGETQYF.

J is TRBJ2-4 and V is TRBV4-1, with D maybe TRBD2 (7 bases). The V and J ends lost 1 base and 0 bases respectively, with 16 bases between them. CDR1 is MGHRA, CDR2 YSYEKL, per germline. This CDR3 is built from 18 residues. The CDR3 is CASSQGGGHGVAKNIQYF. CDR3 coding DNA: TGCGCCAGCAGCCAAGGGGGGGGACATGGAGTAGCCAAAAACATTCAGTACTTC.